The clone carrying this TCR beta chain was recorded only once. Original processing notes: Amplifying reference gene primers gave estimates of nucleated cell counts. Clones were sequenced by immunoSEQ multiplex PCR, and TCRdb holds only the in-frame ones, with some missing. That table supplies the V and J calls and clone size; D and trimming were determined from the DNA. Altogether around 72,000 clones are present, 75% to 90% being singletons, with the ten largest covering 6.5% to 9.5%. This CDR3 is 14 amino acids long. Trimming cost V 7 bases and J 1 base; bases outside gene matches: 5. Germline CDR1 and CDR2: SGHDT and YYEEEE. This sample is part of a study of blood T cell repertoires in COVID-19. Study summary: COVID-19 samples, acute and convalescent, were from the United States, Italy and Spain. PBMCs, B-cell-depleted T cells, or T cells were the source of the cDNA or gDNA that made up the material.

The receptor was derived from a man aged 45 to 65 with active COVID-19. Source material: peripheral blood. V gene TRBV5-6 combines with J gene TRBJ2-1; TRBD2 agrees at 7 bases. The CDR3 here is CASGSGTSYNEQFF. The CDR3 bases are TGTGCCAGCGGAAGCGGGACTTCCTACAATGAGCAGTTCTTC.